This T cell receptor (beta chain) originates from a study of T cell clonality in common variable immunodeficiency. Points from the study as a whole: Repertoire-complication correlations in CVID were limited by patient heterogeneity.

Per the germline V gene, CDR1 is SQVTM and CDR2 is ANQGSEA. V lost 6 bases, J lost 0 bases, and 5 bases stayed unmatched. The CDR3 loop spans 14 amino acids. Caucasian heritage predominated among both patients and controls. This clone was seen many times. Antigen specificity is unknown. With the read ending 3 residues before the CDR3 end, the germline J gene is used to fill in that end. Sequenced by immunoSEQ multiplex PCR; TCRdb stores in-frame clones only, minus some. The sample was found to contain some 52,000 clones, and every one recurs. The sequenced sample was peripheral blood mononuclear cells. The chain uses TRBV29-1 and TRBJ2-3; 8 nucleotides agree with TRBD2. The sequence came from a person between 18 and 69 years old in good health. Partial CDR3 DNA: TGCAGCGTCGGACTAGCAGGAAGCACAGATACG. Translating it yields CSVGLAGSTDT. The entire CDR3 sequence reads CSVGLAGSTDTQYF.